Sequencing of this T cell receptor (beta chain) was carried out in a study of cytomegalovirus exposure and HLA in healthy donors. About the research overall: Assignment to the Caucasian-associated ancestry cluster applied to around 82% of the roughly 420 genotyped donors. Whole-study findings and limits: Most TCR beta V segments were productive about 90% or about 30% of the time in an earlier analysis. It has been reported that TCR beta sequences accurately predicted the HLA-A and HLA-B alleles of most subjects.

Comments on this clone: Its antigen is as yet unknown.

Use of 60 Vbeta and 13 Jbeta primers characterized the PCR. Measured with immunoSEQ multiplex PCR; TCRdb has only the in-frame clones, and not every one. The table includes roughly 200,000 clones, around three quarters detected once. The receptor's source is a middle-aged woman in good health and CMV-seronegative. Input material: PBMCs.

In DNA, the CDR3 is TGTGCCAGCAGTCCGGGACAGAAGAATGGCTACACCTTC. Its protein product is CASSPGQKNGYTF. The V gene is TRBV2, the J gene TRBJ1-2; 7 nucleotides line up with TRBD1. CDR1 is SNHLY and CDR2 is FYNNEI in the germline V gene. This CDR3 comprises 13 residues. The V segment lost 5 bases and the J segment 6 bases; nucleotides outside the gene matches: 6.